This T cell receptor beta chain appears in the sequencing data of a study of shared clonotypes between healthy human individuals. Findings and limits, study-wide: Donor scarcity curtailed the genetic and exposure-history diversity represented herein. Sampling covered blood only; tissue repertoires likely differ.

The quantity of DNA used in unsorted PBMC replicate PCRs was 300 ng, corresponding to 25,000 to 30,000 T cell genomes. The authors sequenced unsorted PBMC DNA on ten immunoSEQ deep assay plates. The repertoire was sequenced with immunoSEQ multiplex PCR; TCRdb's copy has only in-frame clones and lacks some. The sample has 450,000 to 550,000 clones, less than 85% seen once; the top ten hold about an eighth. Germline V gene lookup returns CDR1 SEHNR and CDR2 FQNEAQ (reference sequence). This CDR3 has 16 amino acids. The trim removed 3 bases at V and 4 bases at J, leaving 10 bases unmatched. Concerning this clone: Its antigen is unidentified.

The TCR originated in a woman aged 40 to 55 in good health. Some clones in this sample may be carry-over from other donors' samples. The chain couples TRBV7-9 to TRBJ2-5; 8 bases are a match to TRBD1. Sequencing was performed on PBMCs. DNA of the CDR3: TGTGCCAGCAGCTTCCCCTCCTTACAGGGGGGAGAGACCCAGTACTTC. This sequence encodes CASSFPSLQGGETQYF.